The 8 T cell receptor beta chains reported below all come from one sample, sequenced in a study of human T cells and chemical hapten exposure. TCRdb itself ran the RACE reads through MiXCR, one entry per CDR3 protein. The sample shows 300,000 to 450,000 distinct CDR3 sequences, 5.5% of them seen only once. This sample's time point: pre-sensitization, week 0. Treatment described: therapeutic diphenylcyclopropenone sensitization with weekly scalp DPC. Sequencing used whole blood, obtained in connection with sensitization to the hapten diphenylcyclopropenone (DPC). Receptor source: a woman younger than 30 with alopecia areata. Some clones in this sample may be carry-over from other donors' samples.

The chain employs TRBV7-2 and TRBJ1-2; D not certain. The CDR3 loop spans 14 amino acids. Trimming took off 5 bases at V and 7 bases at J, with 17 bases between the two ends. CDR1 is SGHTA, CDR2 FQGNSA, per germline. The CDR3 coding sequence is TGTGCCAGCAGCCCGGCCAACGTCGTCGGTGGCTACACCTTC. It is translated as CASSPANVVGGYTF.

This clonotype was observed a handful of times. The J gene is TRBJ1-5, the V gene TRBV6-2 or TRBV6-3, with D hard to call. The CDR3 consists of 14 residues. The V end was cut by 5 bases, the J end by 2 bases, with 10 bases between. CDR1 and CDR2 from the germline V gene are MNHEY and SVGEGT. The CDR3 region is CASSPPRGNQPQHF. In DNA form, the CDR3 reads TGTGCCAGCAGTCCCCCCCGGGGCAATCAGCCCCAGCATTTT.

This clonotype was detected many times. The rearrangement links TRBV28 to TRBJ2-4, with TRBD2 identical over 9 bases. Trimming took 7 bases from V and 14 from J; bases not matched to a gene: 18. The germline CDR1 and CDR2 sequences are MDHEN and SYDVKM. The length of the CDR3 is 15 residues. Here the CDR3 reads CASKETAGGLKNEYF. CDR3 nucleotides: TGTGCCAGCAAAGAGACGGCGGGGGGGCTAAAAAATGAGTACTTC.

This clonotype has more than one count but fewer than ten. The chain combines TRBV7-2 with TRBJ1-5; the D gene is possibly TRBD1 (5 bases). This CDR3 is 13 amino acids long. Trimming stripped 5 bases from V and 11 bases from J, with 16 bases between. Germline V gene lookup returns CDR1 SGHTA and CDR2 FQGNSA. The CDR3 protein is CASSVGTLKAQHF. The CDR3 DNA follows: TGTGCCAGCAGCGTGGGGACTCTCAAGGCCCAGCATTTT. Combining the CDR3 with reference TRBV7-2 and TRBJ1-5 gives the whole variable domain GAGVSQSPSNKVTEKGKDVELRCDPISGHTALYWYRQSLGQGLEFLIYFQGNSAPDKSGLPSDRFSAERTGGSVSTLTIQRTQQEDSAVYLCASSVGTLKAQHFGDGTRLSIL.

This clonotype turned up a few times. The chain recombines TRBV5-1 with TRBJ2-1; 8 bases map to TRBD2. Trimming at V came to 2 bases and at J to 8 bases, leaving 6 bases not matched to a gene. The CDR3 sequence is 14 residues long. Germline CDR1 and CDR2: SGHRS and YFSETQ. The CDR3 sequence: CASSFPGLGDEQFF. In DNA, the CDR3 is TGCGCCAGCAGCTTTCCGGGACTAGGAGATGAGCAGTTCTTC.

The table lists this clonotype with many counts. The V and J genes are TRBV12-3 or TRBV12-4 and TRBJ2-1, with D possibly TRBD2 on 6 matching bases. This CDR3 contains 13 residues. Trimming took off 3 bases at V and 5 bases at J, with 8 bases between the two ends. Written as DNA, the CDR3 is TGTGCCAGCAGTTTTTGGGGGGACAATGAGCAGTTCTTC. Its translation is CASSFWGDNEQFF.

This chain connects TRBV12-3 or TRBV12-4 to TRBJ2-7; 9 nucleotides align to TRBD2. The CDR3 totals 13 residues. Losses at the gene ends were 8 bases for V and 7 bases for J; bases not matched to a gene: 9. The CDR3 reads CASSGTSLREQYF. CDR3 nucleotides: TGTGCCAGCTCGGGGACTAGCTTAAGGGAGCAGTACTTC.

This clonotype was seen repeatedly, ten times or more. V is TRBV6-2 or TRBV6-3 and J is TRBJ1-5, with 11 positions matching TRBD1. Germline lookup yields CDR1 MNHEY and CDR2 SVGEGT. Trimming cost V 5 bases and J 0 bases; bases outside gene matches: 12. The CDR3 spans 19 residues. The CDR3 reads CASSLRTGGLFYSNQPQHF. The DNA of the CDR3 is TGTGCCAGCAGTCTCCGGACAGGGGGCCTGTTCTATAGCAATCAGCCCCAGCATTTT.